This TCR beta chain was found in a study of naive and memory T cell subsets. Findings and limits, study-wide: Especially in CD8 cells, naive repertoires contained a few larger clonotypes, possibly CD45RA-re-expressing memory cells.

In the case of this clonotype: What it binds is unknown.

Overnight CMV lysate stimulation of fresh PBMCs defined donor CMV status by CD4+ IFNgamma. Two oligonucleotides, mixed equimolar, formed the beta constant-region primer covering TRBC1 and TRBC2. The ligated cDNA underwent four PCR rounds using SP2 and nested alpha and beta constant-region primers. TCRdb re-called the UMI-ligation and nested PCR reads with MiXCR, one entry per CDR3 protein. The sample records 98,000 or so distinct CDR3 sequences, roughly 15% being singletons. Sequenced: naive CD8+ T cells from blood. This clonotype was sampled from a human donor in good health.

The CDR3 protein is CASSPTLEQFF. The CDR3, as DNA: TGTGCCAGCAGCCCCACGTTGGAGCAGTTCTTC. V usage is TRBV7-9 and J usage is TRBJ2-1; D gene unclear. V lost 5 bases to trimming and J lost 10 bases, with 9 bases between them. From germline, CDR1 is SEHNR and CDR2 FQNEAQ (reference sequence). The CDR3 has 11 amino acids. Looking up the rest from reference TRBV7-9 and TRBJ2-1 gives the full variable domain: DTGVSQNPRHKITKRGQNVTFRCDPISEHNRLYWYRQTLGQGPEFLTYFQNEAQLEKSRLLSDRFSAERPKGSFSTLEIQRTEQGDSAMYLCASSPTLEQFFGPGTRLTVL.